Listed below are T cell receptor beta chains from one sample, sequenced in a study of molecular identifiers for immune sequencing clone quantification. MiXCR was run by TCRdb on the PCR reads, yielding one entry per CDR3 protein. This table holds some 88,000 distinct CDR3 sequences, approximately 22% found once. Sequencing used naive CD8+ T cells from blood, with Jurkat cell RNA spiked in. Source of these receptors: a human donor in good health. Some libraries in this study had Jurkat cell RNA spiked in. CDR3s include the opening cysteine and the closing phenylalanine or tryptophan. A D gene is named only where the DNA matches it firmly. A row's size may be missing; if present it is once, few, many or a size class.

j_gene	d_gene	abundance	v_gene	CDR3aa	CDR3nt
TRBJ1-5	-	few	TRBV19	CASSTDGGDYQPQHF	TGTGCCAGTAGTACGGACGGCGGGGATTATCAGCCCCAGCATTTT
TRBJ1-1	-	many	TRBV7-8	CASSSTTEGIEAFF	TGTGCCAGCAGCTCTACGACAGAGGGTATTGAAGCTTTCTTT
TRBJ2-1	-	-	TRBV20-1	CSARPDEQFF	TGCAGTGCTAGACCGGATGAGCAGTTCTTC
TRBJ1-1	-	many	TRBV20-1	CSARGWTARDTEAFF	TGCAGTGCTAGAGGATGGACAGCGCGAGACACTGAAGCTTTCTTT
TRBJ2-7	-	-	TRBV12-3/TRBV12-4	CASSLGDFSYEQYF	TGTGCCAGCAGTTTGGGGGACTTCTCCTACGAGCAGTACTTC
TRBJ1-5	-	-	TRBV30	CAWSGASSNQPQHF	TGTGCCTGGAGTGGAGCATCCAGCAATCAGCCCCAGCATTTT
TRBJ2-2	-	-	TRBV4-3	CAGSPGMSGELFF	TGCGCCGGCAGCCCGGGAATGAGCGGGGAGCTGTTTTTT
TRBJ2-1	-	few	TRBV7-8	CASSYNREFLPYNEQFF	TGTGCCAGCAGCTACAACAGGGAGTTTTTACCCTACAATGAGCAGTTCTTC
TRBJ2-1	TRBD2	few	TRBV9	CASSPRLAGTYNEQFF	TGTGCCAGCAGCCCCCGACTAGCGGGAACCTACAATGAGCAGTTCTTC
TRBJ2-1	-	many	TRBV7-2	CASSALGSGSLRNEQFF	TGTGCCAGCAGCGCCCTGGGCAGCGGAAGCCTAAGGAATGAGCAGTTCTTC
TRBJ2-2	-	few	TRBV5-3	CASSLASGELFF	TGTGCCAGCAGCTTGGCTTCCGGGGAGCTGTTTTTT
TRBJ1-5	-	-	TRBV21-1	CASRGGREGCQPQHF	TGTGCCAGCAGGGGCGGGAGGGAAGGTTGTCAGCCCCAGCATTTT
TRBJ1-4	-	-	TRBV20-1	CSAETLSNEKLFF	TGCAGTGCCGAGACGTTGTCTAATGAAAAACTGTTTTTT
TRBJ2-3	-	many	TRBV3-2	CASSQVSRTADTDTQYF	TGTGCCAGCAGCCAAGTGAGTAGGACAGCCGACACAGATACGCAGTATTTT
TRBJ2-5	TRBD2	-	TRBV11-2	CASSSRDSGSATEETQYF	TGTGCCAGCAGCTCCAGAGATAGCGGGAGCGCCACGGAGGAGACCCAGTACTTC
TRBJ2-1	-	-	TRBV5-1	CASETESSYNEQFF	TGCGCCAGCGAGACAGAAAGCTCCTACAATGAGCAGTTCTTC
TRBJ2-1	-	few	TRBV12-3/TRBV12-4	CASSHQKSSYNEQFF	TGTGCCAGCAGTCATCAGAAGAGCTCCTACAATGAGCAGTTCTTC
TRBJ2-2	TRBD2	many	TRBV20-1	CSAQGQWSGGYTGELFF	TGCAGTGCTCAGGGCCAATGGAGCGGGGGGTACACCGGGGAGCTGTTTTTT